The 9 T cell receptor beta chains presented below share a single source sample, sequenced in a study of blood T cell repertoires in COVID-19. Repertoires were generated with immunoSEQ multiplex PCR, while TCRdb's copy carries only in-frame clones and drops some. The sample yields about 270,000 clones, 85% to 90% seen once. The specimen was PBMCs or T cells enriched from blood (not recorded which). The receptors were sampled from an older woman who had recovered from COVID-19.

This clone was seen only a few times. The same CDR3 arises from other DNA sequences in this sample as well. The chain carries TRBV5-1 and TRBJ2-7; the match to TRBD1 covers 8 bases. The CDR3 is 14 amino acids. Trimming took 0 bases from V and 5 from J; bases not matched to a gene: 4. Germline CDR1 SGHRS, CDR2 YFSETQ. The CDR3 protein is CASSLGTGGDEQYF. The DNA of the CDR3 is TGCGCCAGCAGCTTGGGCACAGGGGGTGACGAGCAGTACTTC. Filled out from reference TRBV5-1 and TRBJ2-7, the complete variable domain reads KAGVTQTPRYLIKTRGQQVTLSCSPISGHRSVSWYQQTPGQGLQFLFEYFSETQRNKGNFPGRFSGRQFSNSRSEMNVSTLELGDSALYLCASSLGTGGDEQYFGPGTRLTVT.

The chain couples TRBV3-1 (or the pseudogene TRBV3-2) to TRBJ2-1; a possible D gene is TRBD2 (6 bases). V lost 4 bases and J 6 bases, leaving 10 bases between the germline ends. The germline V gene encodes CDR1 LGHDT and CDR2 YNNKEL (reference sequence). This CDR3 has 13 residues. CDR3 sequence: CASSPPGVNEQFF. The CDR3 DNA sequence: TGTGCCAGCAGCCCCCCGGGAGTCAATGAGCAGTTCTTC.

This chain connects TRBV4-1 to TRBJ1-6; D gene ambiguous. V gave up 0 bases and J gave up 5 bases, with 11 bases separating them. CDR1 is MGHRA and CDR2 is YSYEKL in the germline V gene. This CDR3 region has 16 residues. DNA for the CDR3: TGCGCCAGCAGCCAAGATTCTAGCCTGAATAATTCACCCCTCCACTTT. Its protein is CASSQDSSLNNSPLHF.

The chain has TRBV28 and TRBJ2-1, with a weak D call TRBD2 (6 bases). Germline-derived CDR1 and CDR2 are MDHEN and SYDVKM. With 3 bases removed from V and 10 bases from J, the gap between germline ends came to 10 bases. The CDR3 consists of 12 residues. CDR3 DNA sequence: TGTGCCAGCAGTTTTTGGGGAGGCGAGCAGTTCTTC. This codes for CASSFWGGEQFF.

The chain combines TRBV5-6 with TRBJ1-2; 8 bases align to TRBD1. V trimming: 4 bases; J trimming: 4 bases; junction bases outside the gene matches: 9. The CDR3 has 15 amino acids. Per germline, CDR1 SGHDT and CDR2 YYEEEE. The CDR3 here is CASSQGQVGSYGYTF. In DNA, the CDR3 is TGTGCCAGCAGCCAGGGACAGGTGGGGAGCTATGGCTACACCTTC.

The genes are TRBV5-1 and TRBJ2-1; TRBD2 might be the D (6 bases). Per the germline V gene, CDR1 is SGHRS and CDR2 is YFSETQ. The CDR3 length is 16 residues. V gave up 5 bases and J gave up 1 base, with 16 bases separating them. The DNA of the CDR3 is TGCGCCAGCAGGGTACTCGTTGCGGGGTCCTACAATGAGCAGTTCTTC. Residues: CASRVLVAGSYNEQFF.

This chain joins TRBV4-1 and TRBJ2-3; TRBD1 aligns across 7 bases. CDR3 length: 17 residues. Per germline, CDR1 MGHRA and CDR2 YSYEKL. V was clipped by 1 base and J by 2 bases; unmatched bases: 9. CDR3 sequence reads: CASSQGRPGQLTDTQYF. The CDR3 DNA reads TGCGCCAGCAGCCAAGGGAGACCGGGACAGCTCACAGATACGCAGTATTTT.

This chain links TRBV11-2 with TRBJ1-6; D remains unclear. The V and J ends lost 6 bases and 0 bases respectively, with 12 bases between them. The CDR3 extends over 16 amino acids. CDR1 is SGHAT and CDR2 is FQNNGV in the germline V gene. The CDR3, as DNA: TGTGCCAGCAGACCTTCAGCTAGCTCCTATAATTCACCCCTCCACTTT. Translation: CASRPSASSYNSPLHF.

This chain connects TRBV5-1 to TRBJ2-1; no definite D call. V lost 4 bases and J 8 bases, leaving 7 bases between the germline ends. Germline loops: CDR1 SGHRS, CDR2 YFSETQ. The CDR3 is made up of 11 amino acids. Written as DNA, the CDR3 is TGCGCCAGCAGCCAAGAGGATGAGCAGTTCTTC. Its translation is CASSQEDEQFF.